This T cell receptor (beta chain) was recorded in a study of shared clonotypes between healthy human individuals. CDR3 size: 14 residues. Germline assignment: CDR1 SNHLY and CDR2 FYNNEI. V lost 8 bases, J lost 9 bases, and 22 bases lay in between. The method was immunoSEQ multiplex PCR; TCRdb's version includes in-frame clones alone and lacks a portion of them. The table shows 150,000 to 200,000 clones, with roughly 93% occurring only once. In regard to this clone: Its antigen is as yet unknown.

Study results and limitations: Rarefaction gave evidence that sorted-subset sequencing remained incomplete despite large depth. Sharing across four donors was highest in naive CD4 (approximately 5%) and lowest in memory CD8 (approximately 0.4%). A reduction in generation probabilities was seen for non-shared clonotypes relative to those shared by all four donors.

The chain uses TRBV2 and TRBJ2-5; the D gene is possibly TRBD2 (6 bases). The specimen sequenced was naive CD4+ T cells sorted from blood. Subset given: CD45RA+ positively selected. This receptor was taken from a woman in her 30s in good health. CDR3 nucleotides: TGTGCCAGCGGTAGTACCTCGACGACTAGGGCCCAGTACTTC. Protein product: CASGSTSTTRAQYF.